The 4 T cell receptor beta chains presented below share a single source sample, sequenced in a study of Ad26.COV2.S vaccination and SARS-CoV-2 variants. Treatment reported: approximately 18 received Ad26.COV2.S at low or high dose, single or two shots; 5 received placebo; per-sample allocation not given. Day 63 after the first vaccine or placebo injection was the time point for sampling. TCRdb keeps only in-frame clones here, not all; method: immunoSEQ multiplex PCR. Here the sample spans fewer than 400,000 clones, roughly 88% being singletons. Here the sequenced sample was peripheral blood, taken in a trial of Ad26.COV2.S vaccine versus placebo. These receptors were taken from a person aged 18 to 59 who received the Ad26.COV2.S COVID-19 vaccine or a placebo.

In its sample, this clone was seen a few times. The chain employs TRBV6-6 and TRBJ1-2; no firm D call. This CDR3 has 15 amino acids. Per germline, CDR1 MNHNY and CDR2 SVGAGI (reference sequence). V was clipped by 2 bases and J by 0 bases, with 10 bases between them. DNA for the CDR3: TGTGCCAGCAGTTACCGGTCAGGTGCTAACTATGGCTACACCTTC. This encodes CASSYRSGANYGYTF.

The chain's CDR3 is CASSDLRTGNDEQYF. The DNA of the CDR3 is TGTGCCAGCAGTGATTTGAGGACAGGGAACGACGAGCAGTACTTC. The V and J genes are TRBV25-1 and TRBJ2-7, with TRBD1 matching 8 bases. The CDR3 consists of 15 residues. The V and J ends lost 3 bases and 5 bases, in that order; junction bases with no gene match: 9. Germline V lookup: CDR1 MGHDK, CDR2 SYGVNS.

A few counts support this clone. The gene calls are TRBV10-3 and TRBJ1-3; D not certain. V was cut by 7 bases and J by 6 bases, with 10 bases left in between. CDR1 ENHRY and CDR2 SYGVKD come from the germline V gene. The CDR3 runs to 12 residues. The CDR3 nucleotides are TGTGCCATCAACGACGGTCTAAACACCATATATTTT. Protein sequence: CAINDGLNTIYF.

This clone occurred once. The rearrangement joins TRBV5-1 to TRBJ2-1, with D possibly being TRBD2 (6 bases). Trimming pared 0 bases from V and 6 bases from J, leaving 16 bases between. The CDR3 totals 16 residues. Germline V gives CDR1 SGHRS, CDR2 YFSETQ. The CDR3 sequence is CASSLVIGTATNEQFF. CDR3 bases: TGCGCCAGCAGCTTGGTCATCGGGACTGCCACCAATGAGCAGTTCTTC.